The clone carrying this T cell receptor beta chain was detected only once. This sample is part of a study of blood T cell repertoires in COVID-19. The wider study: Spain, Italy and the United States supplied samples that represented acute and convalescent COVID-19. T cells, B-cell-depleted T cells, or PBMCs provided the cDNA or gDNA that served as material.

The CDR3 has 13 amino acids. The germline CDR1 and CDR2 sequences are SGHVS and FNYEAQ. Deletions cut 10 bases from V and 1 base from J, with 13 bases between. Methods used by the authors: Reference gene primer amplification in the assay estimated nucleated cell counts. Sequencing used immunoSEQ multiplex PCR; TCRdb keeps in-frame clones, though not all of them. V and J calls and clone size are as listed in that table; D and trimming were resolved from the DNA. Among 180,000 or so clones listed, 87% were seen once. This chain joins TRBV7-6 and TRBJ2-5; D is unresolved. This receptor was obtained from a man younger than 35 with active or convalescent COVID-19. The material sequenced was peripheral blood. CDR3 sequence: CATGGEAQETQYF. In DNA, the CDR3 is TGTGCCACCGGCGGCGAGGCCCAAGAGACCCAGTACTTC.